This T cell receptor (beta chain) was captured by sequencing in a study of cytomegalovirus exposure and HLA in healthy donors. Overall study: Findings of an earlier analysis included some 120 million unique TCR beta sequences from some 190 million T cells. The study, taken as a whole, reports: Productive status was seen about 87% or about 30% of the time for most TCR beta V segments in an earlier analysis. Per a later analysis, HLA-associated TCR beta chains showed more clonal expansion than other, equally common TCR beta chains.

PCR primers comprised 60 Vbeta and 13 Jbeta primers. The data were produced by immunoSEQ multiplex PCR, yet TCRdb's version contains in-frame clones alone and is incomplete. The data show some 190,000 clones, around a tenth seen once. Only a few counts were recorded for this clone. Its antigen is not identified. Germline CDR1 is SGHRS and CDR2 is YFSETQ. V was pared by 1 base and J by 3 bases, with 10 bases between. The CDR3 consists of 14 residues. The gene calls are TRBV5-1 and TRBJ1-1; D is perhaps TRBD1 (6 bases). This TCR was sampled from a woman aged 25 to 39 in good health and CMV-seropositive. Sample: PBMCs. The CDR3 nucleotides are TGCGCCAGCAGCTTGAGGGGGGGGGACACTGAAGCTTTCTTT. Encoded protein: CASSLRGGDTEAFF.